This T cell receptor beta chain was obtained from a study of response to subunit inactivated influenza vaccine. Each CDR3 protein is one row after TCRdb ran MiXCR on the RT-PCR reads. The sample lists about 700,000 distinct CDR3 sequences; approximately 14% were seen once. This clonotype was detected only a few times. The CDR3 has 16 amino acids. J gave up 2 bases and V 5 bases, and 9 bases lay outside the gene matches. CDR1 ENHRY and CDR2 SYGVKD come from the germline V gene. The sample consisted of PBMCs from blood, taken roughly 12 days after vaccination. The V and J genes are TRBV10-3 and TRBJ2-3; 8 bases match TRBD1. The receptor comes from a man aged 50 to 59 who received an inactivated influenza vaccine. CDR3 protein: CAISKIQGVTTDTQYF. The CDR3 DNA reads TGTGCCATCAGTAAAATACAGGGGGTTACCACAGATACGCAGTATTTT.